The 21 T cell receptor beta chains below were found in one sample sequenced in a study of vaccination and CD4 T cells after COVID-19. Specified time point: late sampling 161 to 241 days after vaccination in three convalescent patients. Stated treatment: approximately 9-day PBMC culture with coronavirus spike peptide pools or control peptides (ViraFEST assay). No antigen has been assigned to these receptors. Once obtained from cultured CD4+ T cells, the DNA was sequenced using the Oncomine TCR Beta short-read assay. TCRdb processed the PCR reads anew with MiXCR; each CDR3 protein has one entry. The data hold about 21,000 distinct CDR3 sequences, with approximately 40% observed a single time. The specimen comprised CD4+ T cells from blood, cultured in vitro, sampled about 7 months after SARS-CoV-2 vaccination. These receptor sequences come from a human donor who had recovered from COVID-19.

The V gene is TRBV7-9, the J gene TRBJ1-5, with 10 bases lining up with TRBD1. Germline CDR1 is SEHNR and CDR2 is FQNEAQ (reference sequence). V shed 2 bases, J shed 0 bases, and the junction held 4 bases outside the gene matches. The CDR3 consists of 17 residues. The CDR3, as DNA: TGTGCCAGCAGCTTATGGACAGGGGGTCATAGCAATCAGCCCCAGCATTTT. This codes for CASSLWTGGHSNQPQHF.

This chain uses TRBV4-1 with TRBJ2-5, with D possibly TRBD2 on 7 matching bases. CDR3 size: 17 residues. The germline V gene encodes CDR1 MGHRA and CDR2 YSYEKL. With 5 bases removed from V and 1 base from J, the gap between germline ends came to 20 bases. CDR3: CASSFNPRGGFQETQYF. The CDR3, as DNA: TGCGCCAGCAGCTTCAATCCTAGGGGGGGTTTCCAAGAGACCCAGTACTTC.

This clonotype was counted a single time. V usage is TRBV4-1 and J usage is TRBJ2-5; 14 bases match TRBD2. CDR1 and CDR2 from the germline V gene are MGHRA and YSYEKL. This CDR3 comprises 18 residues. The ends lost 4 bases at V and 5 bases at J; junction bases unmatched: 12. The CDR3 here is CASSRGVGLAGGVETQYF. Written as DNA, the CDR3 is TGCGCCAGCAGCCGAGGCGTCGGACTAGCGGGAGGTGTGGAGACCCAGTACTTC.

Only a few counts were recorded for this clonotype. This chain joins TRBV15 and TRBJ2-1; no clear D. The germline V gene encodes CDR1 LNHNV and CDR2 YYDKDF (reference sequence). V was trimmed by 0 bases and J by 5 bases, leaving 14 bases between them. The CDR3 covers 16 residues. CDR3 nucleotide sequence: TGTGCCACCAGCAGAGATCGGTCTATCCGGAACAATGAGCAGTTCTTC. As protein: CATSRDRSIRNNEQFF.

On this clonotype itself: Compared with germline, one end of the junction differs, possibly owing to a read error. The gene calls are TRBV7-8 and TRBJ1-1; D uncertain. The CDR3 loop spans 12 amino acids. CDR1 is SGHVS and CDR2 is FQNEAQ in the germline V gene. The CDR3 nucleotides read TGTGCCAGCAGCTCTGCCGGATCTAAACAGAAATTT. It specifies CASSSAGSKQKF.

A few counts support this clonotype. The genes are TRBV28 and TRBJ1-5, with D perhaps matching TRBD1 (6 bases). The CDR3 is 15 amino acids. With 7 bases removed from V and 0 bases from J, the gap between germline ends came to 13 bases. The germline V gene has CDR1 MDHEN and CDR2 SYDVKM. CDR3 loop: CASMAGGYSNQPQHF. CDR3 bases: TGTGCCAGCATGGCGGGGGGCTATAGCAATCAGCCCCAGCATTTT.

This rearrangement joins TRBV7-2 to TRBJ1-1; D unclear. The germline CDR1 and CDR2 sequences are SGHTA and FQGNSA. Trimming took off 1 base at V and 4 bases at J, with 13 bases between the two ends. The length of the CDR3 is 15 residues. This CDR3 is CASSLESFPRTEAFF. Written as DNA, the CDR3 is TGTGCCAGCAGCTTAGAGAGCTTCCCGCGCACTGAAGCTTTCTTT.

The chain combines TRBV20-1 with TRBJ2-1; maybe TRBD2 (6 bases). Trimming removed 4 bases from V and 6 bases from J, with 10 bases in between. The CDR3 has 12 amino acids. The germline CDR1 and CDR2 sequences are DFQATT and SNEGSKA (reference sequence). The DNA for the CDR3 is TGCAGTGCTACCCGGAGGGGCAATGAGCAGTTCTTC. Amino acids: CSATRRGNEQFF.

The chain uses TRBV19 and TRBJ1-5; D may be TRBD1 (5 bases). The CDR3 has 13 amino acids. V lost 6 bases, J lost 1 base, and 7 bases lay in between. Per the germline V gene, CDR1 is LNHDA and CDR2 is SQIVND (reference sequence). The CDR3: CASSGGSNQPQHF. CDR3 DNA: TGTGCCAGTAGCGGGGGGAGCAATCAGCCCCAGCATTTT.

The chain combines TRBV20-1 with TRBJ2-7; D assignment may be TRBD1 or TRBD2 (5 bases each). This CDR3 has 13 amino acids. The germline V gene encodes CDR1 DFQATT and CDR2 SNEGSKA (reference sequence). The ends were cut back, 6 bases at V and 2 bases at J, with 14 bases in the middle. The CDR3 nucleotides read TGCAGTGCCCGGGACGGATCCCCCTACGAGCAGTACTTC. Protein: CSARDGSPYEQYF.

The chain combines TRBV11-3 with TRBJ2-1; 10 bases are a match to TRBD2. The length of the CDR3 is 15 residues. In germline, CDR1 is SGHNT, CDR2 YENEEA. V gave up 5 bases and J gave up 7 bases; unmatched junction bases: 8. In DNA, the CDR3 is TGTGCCAGCAGCCTCTGGAGCGGGAGGGGGAATGAGCAGTTCTTC. Encoded protein: CASSLWSGRGNEQFF.

Only a few counts were recorded for this clonotype. This sequence joins TRBV11-2 and TRBJ2-1; D gene uncertain. V was clipped by 6 bases and J by 15 bases, with 15 bases between them. Germline V gene sequence: CDR1 SGHAT, CDR2 FQNNGV. The length of the CDR3 is 11 residues. This CDR3 is CASSLSPRPFF. The DNA of the CDR3 is TGTGCCAGCAGTCTATCCCCCCGACCGTTCTTC. Full variable domain (outside the CDR3, taken from reference TRBV11-2 and TRBJ2-1): EAGVAQSPRYKIIEKRQSVAFWCNPISGHATLYWYQQILGQGPKLLIQFQNNGVVDDSQLPKDRFSAERLKGVDSTLKIQPAKLEDSAVYLCASSLSPRPFFGPGTRLTVL.

The genes are TRBV2 and TRBJ1-1, with D unresolved. The CDR3 sequence is 12 residues long. V was shortened by 5 bases and J by 7 bases, with 11 bases between the two germline ends. Germline lookup yields CDR1 SNHLY and CDR2 FYNNEI. CDR3 region: CASSLRTVEAFF. DNA of the CDR3: TGTGCCAGCAGTTTACGGACGGTTGAAGCTTTCTTT.

The J gene is TRBJ2-3, the V gene TRBV7-3; 7 bases agree with TRBD2. The germline gives CDR1 SGHTA, CDR2 FQGTGA. Unmatched junction bases numbered 0, after V lost 5 bases and J lost 4 bases. The CDR3 totals 12 residues. The CDR3 protein is CASSRGADTQYF. The DNA of the CDR3 is TGTGCCAGCAGCCGGGGGGCAGATACGCAGTATTTT. Variable domain in full (rest from reference TRBV7-3 and TRBJ2-3): GAGVSQTPSNKVTEKGKYVELRCDPISGHTALYWYRQSLGQGPEFLIYFQGTGAADDSGLPNDRFFAVRPEGSVSTLKIQRTERGDSAVYLCASSRGADTQYFGPGTRLTVL.

The chain recombines TRBV19 with TRBJ2-7; the D call may be TRBD1 or TRBD2 (5 bases each). The germline gives CDR1 LNHDA, CDR2 SQIVND (reference sequence). Trimming removed 4 bases at V and 1 base at J, with 11 bases between. The CDR3 is 14 amino acids. CDR3 DNA sequence: TGTGCCAGTAGTAACGGGGACCAATCCTACGAGCAGTACTTC. This sequence encodes CASSNGDQSYEQYF.

This clonotype appeared a few times. The chain is built from TRBV5-4 and TRBJ1-1; D call uncertain. The V gene's germline CDR1 is SGHNT and CDR2 YYREEE (reference sequence). The CDR3 contains 14 residues. Trimming stripped 1 base from V and 7 bases from J, with 14 bases between. CDR3 loop: CASSLSITPGEAFF. In DNA form, the CDR3 reads TGTGCCAGCAGCTTGTCCATCACTCCAGGTGAAGCTTTCTTT.

The chain uses TRBV20-1 and TRBJ2-1; TRBD2 matches at 7 bases. CDR3 size: 14 residues. The junction had 4 bases not matched to a gene; V was cut back by 0 bases and J by 5 bases. In germline, CDR1 is DFQATT, CDR2 SNEGSKA (reference sequence). DNA of the CDR3: TGCAGTGCTAGAGAAGGTAGCGGGCACAATGAGCAGTTCTTC. It specifies CSAREGSGHNEQFF.

The genes are TRBV5-1 and TRBJ2-7, with D unclear. V was trimmed by 2 bases and J by 2 bases, leaving 8 bases between them. The CDR3 is 13 amino acids. From germline, CDR1 is SGHRS and CDR2 YFSETQ. CDR3 nucleotides: TGCGCCAGCAGCTTTCTCCCAACCTACGAGCAGTACTTC. It yields the protein CASSFLPTYEQYF. Drawing the rest from reference TRBV5-1 and TRBJ2-7, the complete variable domain is KAGVTQTPRYLIKTRGQQVTLSCSPISGHRSVSWYQQTPGQGLQFLFEYFSETQRNKGNFPGRFSGRQFSNSRSEMNVSTLELGDSALYLCASSFLPTYEQYFGPGTRLTVT.

Note on this clonotype: The junction differs from germline at one of its ends, possibly a read error. The chain joins TRBV10-3 to TRBJ2-7; D remains unclear. The CDR3 contains 12 residues. CDR1 and CDR2 (germline): ENHRY, SYGVKD. The CDR3 bases are TGTGCCATCAGGGAGACCTCCGACGAGCAGTACTTC. This translates into CAIRETSDEQYF.

The rearrangement uses TRBV7-2 and TRBJ2-7, with D possibly TRBD1 on 5 matching bases. CDR1 and CDR2 from the germline V gene are SGHTA and FQGNSA. The CDR3 runs 15 residues. Deletions cut 5 bases from V and 5 bases from J, with 19 bases between. CDR3 region: CASSPTNDSPDEQYF. CDR3 DNA: TGTGCCAGCAGCCCCACTAATGACAGTCCCGACGAGCAGTACTTC.

This clonotype turned up a few times. The chain is built from TRBV7-9 and TRBJ2-3; weak D call: TRBD2 (5 bases). The germline gives CDR1 SEHNR, CDR2 FQNEAQ (reference sequence). The length of the CDR3 is 13 residues. V was cut by 1 base and J by 4 bases, with 6 bases left in between. This CDR3 is CASSLVGADTQYF. The CDR3 region has the DNA TGTGCCAGCAGCTTAGTCGGGGCAGATACGCAGTATTTT.